The 31 T cell receptor beta chains in this list originate from one sample, sequenced in a study of lymphopenia after photon versus proton radiotherapy. TCRdb's table, derived via immunoSEQ multiplex PCR, lists solely in-frame clones and lacks some. Here the sample spans 75,000 to 90,000 clones, around 82% being singletons. Material: peripheral blood, obtained from a patient treated with proton-based radiotherapy. The receptors were sampled from a man aged 60 to 69 with pancreatic cancer.

The chain is built from TRBV27 and TRBJ2-1; D may be TRBD2 (6 bases). V dropped 8 bases and J dropped 4 bases, with 15 bases sitting between them. Looked up from germline, CDR1 is MNHEY and CDR2 is SMNVEV (reference sequence). This CDR3 is built from 14 residues. CDR3 in amino acids: CASYGRLGYNEQFF. CDR3 sequence (DNA): TGTGCCAGCTACGGGAGACTGGGATACAATGAGCAGTTCTTC.

The rearrangement joins TRBV30 to TRBJ1-1; 10 bases line up with TRBD1. This CDR3 is built from 14 residues. CDR1 is GTSNPN, CDR2 SVGIG, per germline (reference sequence). After removal of 4 bases from V and 4 bases from J, the junction contained 6 bases not matched to a gene. The CDR3 nucleotides read TGTGCCTGGACCCGGACAGGGGGTTCCACTGAAGCTTTCTTT. It specifies CAWTRTGGSTEAFF.

The gene calls are TRBV29-1 and TRBJ2-1, with TRBD2 matching over 12 bases. The V segment lost 4 bases and the J segment 7 bases; nucleotides outside the gene matches: 11. The CDR3 spans 16 residues. Germline assignment: CDR1 SQVTM and CDR2 ANQGSEA. The CDR3 DNA follows: TGCAGCGTTGGACCCCAGACTAGCGGGAGAAGGAATGAGCAGTTCTTC. Amino acids: CSVGPQTSGRRNEQFF.

This clone was observed once. The chain combines TRBV5-5 with TRBJ2-7, with 8 bases lining up with TRBD2. V was pared by 3 bases and J by 5 bases, with 13 bases of the junction left unmatched. Germline V gene lookup returns CDR1 SGHKS and CDR2 YYEKEE (reference sequence). This CDR3 region has 16 residues. DNA for the CDR3: TGTGCCAGCAGCTCCTCAGCAGGGACTAGGAACGACGAGCAGTACTTC. Translation gives CASSSSAGTRNDEQYF.

The chain joins TRBV19 to TRBJ1-2; the D gene is possibly TRBD1 (6 bases). V gave up 0 bases and J gave up 7 bases, with 12 bases separating them. CDR1 LNHDA and CDR2 SQIVND come from the germline V gene (reference sequence). The CDR3 runs to 14 residues. CDR3 sequence (DNA): TGTGCCAGTAGTATAGAACGGGGGGCAAGTGGCTACACCTTC. It codes for CASSIERGASGYTF.

The V and J genes are TRBV5-1 and TRBJ2-3; D is perhaps TRBD2 (5 bases). Between the trimmed V and J ends, which lost 0 bases and 6 bases, there was a span of 14 bases. Germline V CDR1 and CDR2: SGHRS, YFSETQ. CDR3 size: 15 residues. Written as DNA, the CDR3 is TGCGCCAGCAGCTTGGGGTCTAGCTCGGGCGATACGCAGTATTTT. The encoded protein is CASSLGSSSGDTQYF. Based on the CDR3 plus reference TRBV5-1 and TRBJ2-3, the full variable domain is KAGVTQTPRYLIKTRGQQVTLSCSPISGHRSVSWYQQTPGQGLQFLFEYFSETQRNKGNFPGRFSGRQFSNSRSEMNVSTLELGDSALYLCASSLGSSSGDTQYFGPGTRLTVL.

The CDR3 bases are TGCGCCAGCAGCCATGGACAGGGAGTCGATTTGAACACTGAAGCTTTCTTT. This translates into CASSHGQGVDLNTEAFF. The chain joins TRBV5-1 to TRBJ1-1, with TRBD1 matching 8 bases. This CDR3 is built from 17 residues. Germline lookup yields CDR1 SGHRS and CDR2 YFSETQ. The V and J ends lost 4 bases and 0 bases, in that order; junction bases with no gene match: 11.

The chain uses TRBV5-1 and TRBJ2-2; 7 nucleotides agree with TRBD2. The CDR3 length is 16 residues. V lost 3 bases, J lost 3 bases, and 8 bases stayed unmatched. Germline V CDR1 and CDR2: SGHRS, YFSETQ. As DNA, the CDR3 is TGCGCCAGCAGCTCTACGGTGGGGGGGGACACCGGGGAGCTGTTTTTT. Residues: CASSSTVGGDTGELFF.

The gene calls are TRBV9 and TRBJ2-7, with D perhaps TRBD2 (5 bases). Germline V gives CDR1 SGDLS, CDR2 YYNGEE. Trimming stripped 0 bases from V and 4 bases from J, with 11 bases between. The CDR3 has 14 residues. In DNA, the CDR3 is TGTGCCAGCAGCGTAGACGGGATCGGATACGAGCAGTACTTC. Amino acid sequence: CASSVDGIGYEQYF. The entire variable domain, with the rest obtained from reference TRBV9 and TRBJ2-7, is as follows: DSGVTQTPKHLITATGQRVTLRCSPRSGDLSVYWYQQSLDQGLQFLIQYYNGEERAKGNILERFSAQQFPDLHSELNLSSLELGDSALYFCASSVDGIGYEQYFGPGTRLTVT.

V is TRBV13 and J is TRBJ1-4, with D maybe TRBD1 (5 bases). CDR1 PRHDT and CDR2 FYEKMQ come from the germline V gene (reference sequence). With 2 bases removed from V and 1 base from J, the gap between germline ends came to 11 bases. This CDR3 has 16 residues. CDR3 region: CASSLWGYGTNEKLFF. In DNA, the CDR3 is TGTGCCAGCAGCTTATGGGGGTACGGAACTAATGAAAAACTGTTTTTT.

The chain couples TRBV9 to TRBJ1-3; D not resolved. Per the germline V gene, CDR1 is SGDLS and CDR2 is YYNGEE. This CDR3 has 15 residues. Deletions cut 0 bases from V and 0 bases from J, with 7 bases between. CDR3: CASSVARDSGNTIYF. Written as DNA, the CDR3 is TGTGCCAGCAGCGTAGCACGGGACTCTGGAAACACCATATATTTT.

Notes on this clone: The same CDR3 arises from other DNA sequences in this sample as well. This chain joins TRBV5-1 and TRBJ2-2; 11 nucleotides agree with TRBD2. Germline values: CDR1 SGHRS, CDR2 YFSETQ. With 4 bases clipped from V and 0 bases from J, the junction kept 2 bases outside the gene matches. This CDR3 comprises 16 residues. The DNA of the CDR3 is TGCGCCAGCAGCGTGACTAGCGGGACGAACACCGGGGAGCTGTTTTTT. Translation: CASSVTSGTNTGELFF.

Notes on this clone: A junction end diverges from the germline sequence, so it may reflect a read error. The rearrangement uses TRBV7-7 and TRBJ2-5; D remains ambiguous. The CDR3 totals 13 residues. Germline V gene sequence: CDR1 SSHAT, CDR2 FNYEAQ (reference sequence). Here the CDR3 reads CASSLVVQETQYF. The CDR3 DNA reads TGTGCTAGCAGCTTAGTGGTCCAAGAGACCCAGTACTTC.

The V gene is TRBV5-1, the J gene TRBJ2-5; D may be TRBD2 (6 bases). This CDR3 contains 14 residues. Germline V CDR1 and CDR2: SGHRS, YFSETQ. V lost 2 bases to trimming and J lost 1 base, with 9 bases between them. CDR3 DNA: TGCGCCAGCAGCTTAGGTAGCGGCCAAGAGACCCAGTACTTC. Protein product: CASSLGSGQETQYF.

This chain links TRBV28 with TRBJ1-2; no reliable D call. CDR1 is MDHEN, CDR2 SYDVKM, per germline. CDR3 size: 13 residues. Trimming took off 5 bases at V and 2 bases at J, with 9 bases between the two ends. CDR3 DNA sequence: TGTGCCAGCAGTCGATCAATCAACTATGGCTACACCTTC. Residues: CASSRSINYGYTF.

This chain's CDR3 is CASSHGGGTANQPQHF. The CDR3 region has the DNA TGTGCCAGCAGCCACGGAGGGGGGACGGCCAATCAGCCCCAGCATTTT. This chain connects TRBV7-9 to TRBJ1-5, with D perhaps matching TRBD1 (6 bases). Per the germline V gene, CDR1 is SEHNR and CDR2 is FQNEAQ (reference sequence). Trimming removed 5 bases at V and 3 bases at J, with 17 bases between. There are 16 residues in the CDR3.

This chain uses TRBV28 with TRBJ2-5, with D possibly TRBD2 on 6 matching bases. Per germline, CDR1 MDHEN and CDR2 SYDVKM. V was clipped by 8 bases and J by 5 bases, with 21 bases between them. The CDR3 is made up of 15 amino acids. The CDR3 coding sequence is TGTGCCAGCGGGGAACTTTCGGGAGCGAGGGAGACCCAGTACTTC. This encodes CASGELSGARETQYF.

The gene calls are TRBV6-5 and TRBJ1-2, with D hard to call. Germline CDR1 MNHEY, CDR2 SVGAGI. Trimming took 8 bases from V and 4 from J, leaving 11 bases between them. CDR3 length equals 12 residues. The CDR3, as DNA: TGTGCCAGCCTAAACCCAATCTATGGCTACACCTTC. This translates into CASLNPIYGYTF.

V and J are TRBV5-1 and TRBJ2-3; possibly TRBD2 for D (6 bases). V was trimmed by 0 bases and J by 6 bases, leaving 11 bases between them. The length of the CDR3 is 14 residues. Germline CDR1 reads SGHRS; CDR2 reads YFSETQ. The CDR3 coding sequence is TGCGCCAGCAGCTTGGGAGGAGGGGTGGATACGCAGTATTTT. This encodes CASSLGGGVDTQYF.

The chain employs TRBV28 and TRBJ2-7; D possibly uses TRBD1 or TRBD2 (5 bases each). The CDR3 extends over 14 amino acids. V gave up 8 bases and J gave up 2 bases, with 16 bases separating them. The V gene's germline CDR1 is MDHEN and CDR2 SYDVKM. CDR3 coding DNA: TGTGCCAGCTGTATCGAGGGGCCGCCCTACGAGCAGTACTTC. It yields the protein CASCIEGPPYEQYF.

The rearrangement links TRBV19 to TRBJ2-2; 8 bases fit TRBD1. Germline V lookup: CDR1 LNHDA, CDR2 SQIVND (reference sequence). This CDR3 region has 14 residues. The junction had 6 bases not matched to a gene; V was cut back by 6 bases and J by 6 bases. The CDR3 DNA follows: TGTGCCAGTAGCGACAGGGGCTCGGCCGGGGAGCTGTTTTTT. Its translation: CASSDRGSAGELFF. The full variable domain, completed using reference TRBV19 and TRBJ2-2, is DGGITQSPKYLFRKEGQNVTLSCEQNLNHDAMYWYRQDPGQGLRLIYYSQIVNDFQKGDIAEGYSVSREKKESFPLTVTSAQKNPTAFYLCASSDRGSAGELFFGEGSRLTVL.

The rearrangement uses TRBV7-3 and TRBJ2-2; 7 positions agree with TRBD2. Losses at the gene ends were 5 bases for V and 4 bases for J; bases not matched to a gene: 7. The CDR3 length is 15 residues. Germline CDR1 and CDR2: SGHTA and FQGTGA. This CDR3 is CASSPGLVGTGELFF. CDR3 nucleotides: TGTGCCAGCAGCCCCGGACTAGTCGGCACCGGGGAGCTGTTTTTT.

This rearrangement joins TRBV11-2 to TRBJ2-5, with 9 bases aligning to TRBD2. The germline gives CDR1 SGHAT, CDR2 FQNNGV. This CDR3 has 16 amino acids. V lost 2 bases to trimming and J lost 2 bases; unmatched junction nucleotides: 6. CDR3 sequence reads: CASSLMASGIQETQYF. CDR3 nucleotide sequence: TGTGCCAGCAGCTTAATGGCTAGCGGGATTCAAGAGACCCAGTACTTC.

In DNA form, the CDR3 reads TGTGCCAGCGCCCAAGGACAGAGACATGAAAAACTGTTTTTT. This gives the protein CASAQGQRHEKLFF. This chain connects TRBV28 to TRBJ1-4, with D possibly being TRBD1 (6 bases). V gave up 8 bases and J gave up 6 bases, with 16 bases separating them. This CDR3 is built from 14 residues. Germline V gene sequence: CDR1 MDHEN, CDR2 SYDVKM.

CDR3 coding DNA: TGTGCCAGCAGTGAATGGGACATGAGCAATCAGCCCCAGCATTTT. Protein: CASSEWDMSNQPQHF. The chain links TRBV2 to TRBJ1-5; weak D call: TRBD1 (6 bases). The V gene lost 2 bases and the J gene lost 1 base, with 9 bases spanning the gap. The germline V gene has CDR1 SNHLY and CDR2 FYNNEI. The CDR3 runs to 15 residues.

The CDR3 sequence: CASSQKGPYGYTF. In DNA form, the CDR3 reads TGTGCCAGCAGTCAGAAGGGTCCCTATGGCTACACCTTC. The chain joins TRBV6-6 to TRBJ1-2, with D uncertain. This CDR3 is built from 13 residues. Trimming took 5 bases from V and 4 from J, leaving 11 bases between them. The germline V gene encodes CDR1 MNHNY and CDR2 SVGAGI (reference sequence).

This clone was recorded only once. The chain couples TRBV6-1 to TRBJ1-3; weak D call: TRBD1 (5 bases). Germline CDR1 is MNHNS and CDR2 is SASEGT. The CDR3 length is 13 residues. Trimming removed 8 bases at V and 7 bases at J, with 15 bases between. CDR3 residues: CASSRDPRNTIYF. The CDR3 region has the DNA TGTGCCAGCTCTCGGGACCCCCGGAACACCATATATTTT.

The V gene is TRBV5-5, the J gene TRBJ1-6, with a possible D match to TRBD1 (6 bases). The germline CDR1 and CDR2 sequences are SGHKS and YYEKEE (reference sequence). This CDR3 has 13 amino acids. The V gene lost 0 bases and the J gene lost 10 bases, with 8 bases spanning the gap. The CDR3 DNA reads TGTGCCAGCAGCTTGGAAGGGGGATCACCCCTCCACTTT. Translating gives CASSLEGGSPLHF.

The rearrangement joins TRBV28 to TRBJ1-5; D perhaps matches TRBD1 (5 bases). The CDR3 loop spans 13 amino acids. Germline assignment: CDR1 MDHEN and CDR2 SYDVKM. Deletions cut 6 bases from V and 4 bases from J, with 10 bases between. The CDR3 sequence: CASSTQGNQPQHF. The CDR3 DNA follows: TGTGCCAGCAGCACTCAGGGAAATCAGCCCCAGCATTTT.

This chain connects TRBV18 to TRBJ2-4; D possibly matches TRBD1 or TRBD2 (5 bases each). CDR3 length equals 16 residues. Germline lookup yields CDR1 KGHSH and CDR2 LQKENI. Trimming removed 3 bases at V and 3 bases at J, with 15 bases between. CDR3 in DNA: TGTGCCAGCTCACCGTCAGGGAAAGGGAGCAAAAACATTCAGTACTTC. Residues: CASSPSGKGSKNIQYF. Together with reference TRBV18 and TRBJ2-4, the CDR3 gives the full variable domain: NAGVMQNPRHLVRRRGQEARLRCSPMKGHSHVYWYRQLPEEGLKFMVYLQKENIIDESGMPKERFSAEFPKEGPSILRIQQVVRGDSAAYFCASSPSGKGSKNIQYFGAGTRLSVL.

The chain couples TRBV5-1 to TRBJ2-3; maybe TRBD2 (6 bases). The germline gives CDR1 SGHRS, CDR2 YFSETQ. V gave up 3 bases and J gave up 4 bases, with 18 bases separating them. This CDR3 is 16 amino acids long. CDR3 nucleotides: TGCGCCAGCAGCTCGCTACGGGGGATAGGGGCAGATACGCAGTATTTT. This translates into CASSSLRGIGADTQYF.